This entry lists 15 T cell receptor beta chains sequenced from one sample in a study of CD8 T cells in Susac syndrome (dated by TCRdb to between 2017 and 2020). Preparation of the library involved the immunoSEQ multiplex PCR assay. RNA was extracted using the RNeasy kit, and roughly 0.5 to 1 microgram was reverse transcribed with random hexamers. TCRdb ran its own pipeline on the public reads, namely fastp trimming at Q25 and MiXCR clone calling, and kept in-frame beta chains. Every CDR3 protein is listed once, alongside the most common genes and DNA of its rows. In this sample the table shows 100,000 or so distinct CDR3 sequences, roughly 96% of which occur a single time. The leading ten clones occupy around 0.3% of the sample. Source material: CD8+ T cells from PBMCs. The source is a human donor with Susac syndrome.

The chain is built from TRBV29-1 and TRBJ2-1, with D possibly being TRBD2 (6 bases). From germline, CDR1 is SQVTM and CDR2 ANQGSEA. This CDR3 has 10 residues. Trimming pared 4 bases from V and 8 bases from J, leaving 6 bases between. CDR3 amino acids: CSVGGDEQFF. In DNA, the CDR3 is TGCAGCGTTGGGGGGGATGAGCAGTTCTTC.

This rearrangement joins TRBV9 to TRBJ1-2, with 7 bases matching TRBD1. This CDR3 is built from 12 residues. CDR1 is SGDLS, CDR2 YYNGEE, per germline. V shed 3 bases and J 7 bases; nucleotides not matched to a gene: 3. CDR3 DNA: TGTGCCAGCAGCGACAGGGGTGGTGGCTACACCTTC. It specifies CASSDRGGGYTF.

The rearrangement uses TRBV20-1 and TRBJ2-3; 9 bases agree with TRBD2. Germline V gene lookup returns CDR1 DFQATT and CDR2 SNEGSKA (reference sequence). Trimming removed 4 bases from V and 2 bases from J; junction bases left unmatched: 10. The CDR3 loop spans 16 amino acids. This CDR3 reads CSATAGASGTTDTQYF. Written as DNA, the CDR3 is TGCAGTGCTACGGCCGGGGCTAGCGGGACCACAGATACGCAGTATTTT.

J is TRBJ2-7 and V is TRBV20-1; D is unresolved. The CDR3 has 13 residues. The V and J ends lost 3 bases and 0 bases respectively, with 9 bases between them. CDR1 and CDR2 from the germline V gene are DFQATT and SNEGSKA (reference sequence). CDR3 nucleotide sequence: TGCAGTGCTAGTGGACGGAGCTCCTACGAGCAGTACTTC. Its protein is CSASGRSSYEQYF.

This chain links TRBV9 with TRBJ2-4; D possibly matches TRBD1 or TRBD2 (6 bases each). Germline-derived CDR1 and CDR2 are SGDLS and YYNGEE. This CDR3 contains 16 residues. The V end lost 3 bases, the J end lost 4 bases, and 17 bases lay between the germline ends. This CDR3 reads CASSADLGGPKNIQYF. In DNA, the CDR3 is TGTGCCAGCAGCGCGGACCTGGGGGGCCCTAAAAACATTCAGTACTTC.

The V call is TRBV3-1, the J call TRBJ2-5, with a weak D call TRBD2 (5 bases). The germline V and J ends were trimmed by 3 bases and 5 bases, with 7 bases remaining between them. CDR3 length: 12 residues. CDR1 and CDR2 (germline): LGHDT, YNNKEL (reference sequence). As DNA, the CDR3 is TGTGCCAGCAGCCAGATAGCGGAGACCCAGTACTTC. This sequence encodes CASSQIAETQYF.

The gene calls are TRBV4-1 and TRBJ2-1; possible D gene TRBD2, 6 bases. V was clipped by 0 bases and J by 1 base, with 7 bases between them. CDR1 is MGHRA, CDR2 YSYEKL, per germline. The CDR3 is 15 amino acids. CDR3 sequence (DNA): TGCGCCAGCAGCCAAGATGGGGGGTCCTACAATGAGCAGTTCTTC. This gives the protein CASSQDGGSYNEQFF.

The rearrangement links TRBV5-4 to TRBJ2-5; 15 nucleotides match TRBD2. The germline V gene has CDR1 SGHNT and CDR2 YYREEE (reference sequence). The CDR3 has 16 residues. V was pared by 4 bases and J by 4 bases, with 5 bases of the junction left unmatched. The CDR3 DNA reads TGTGCCAGCAGCCGGGGACTAGCGGGGGGAAGAGAGACCCAGTACTTC. It yields the protein CASSRGLAGGRETQYF.

The V and J genes are TRBV23-1 and TRBJ1-2, with D perhaps matching TRBD1 (5 bases). TRBV23-1 is sorted into the ORF group, with uncertain function. This CDR3 region has 14 residues. Between the trimmed V and J ends, which lost 4 bases and 8 bases, there was a span of 17 bases. The CDR3 nucleotides are TGCGCCAGCAGTCCCGCCCGGGCCGAGGGGGGCTACACCTTC. Translating gives CASSPARAEGGYTF.

This clonotype was observed a single time. The V call is TRBV6-1, the J call TRBJ2-7; TRBD1 is a possible D gene (6 bases). The CDR3 is made up of 14 amino acids. V was trimmed by 3 bases and J by 1 base, leaving 10 bases between them. Germline CDR1 and CDR2: MNHNS and SASEGT. CDR3 region: CASSDPQGSYEQYF. The CDR3 DNA is TGTGCCAGCAGTGACCCCCAGGGGTCCTACGAGCAGTACTTC.

The CDR3 sequence is CASSWADNTEAFF. The CDR3 DNA reads as TGTGCCAGCAGTTGGGCGGATAACACTGAAGCTTTCTTT. The chain has TRBV6-5 and TRBJ1-1; D not resolved. CDR3 length: 13 amino acids. The V gene lost 4 bases and the J gene lost 2 bases, with 8 bases spanning the gap. Germline V CDR1 and CDR2: MNHEY, SVGAGI.

The chain carries TRBV29-1 and TRBJ2-1; D is undetermined. The CDR3 is 9 residues long. Trimming left V 3 bases short and J 8 bases short, with 2 bases between. The germline gives CDR1 SQVTM, CDR2 ANQGSEA. This chain's CDR3 is CSVDDEQFF. The CDR3 DNA follows: TGCAGCGTTGACGATGAGCAGTTCTTC.

The chain couples TRBV20-1 to TRBJ2-5; 7 bases match TRBD2. The length of the CDR3 is 15 residues. CDR1 DFQATT and CDR2 SNEGSKA come from the germline V gene (reference sequence). With V trimmed by 4 bases and J by 0 bases, 8 bases remained unmatched. The DNA of the CDR3 is TGCAGTGCTATCCGAGCGGGGACCTACCAAGAGACCCAGTACTTC. Residues: CSAIRAGTYQETQYF.

This chain links TRBV20-1 with TRBJ2-7; D remains unclear. The CDR3 has 11 residues. Trimming pared 0 bases from V and 6 bases from J, leaving 6 bases between. The germline gives CDR1 DFQATT, CDR2 SNEGSKA (reference sequence). The chain's CDR3 is CSAREAREQYF. CDR3 bases: TGCAGTGCTAGAGAGGCGCGCGAGCAGTACTTC.

The chain is built from TRBV7-2 and TRBJ1-2; D ambiguous. V was clipped by 5 bases and J by 8 bases, with 12 bases between them. Germline assignment: CDR1 SGHTA and CDR2 FQGNSA. CDR3 length: 12 residues. The CDR3 sequence: CASSRSPRGYTF. CDR3 coding DNA: TGTGCCAGCAGCAGAAGTCCGCGGGGCTACACCTTC.